Below, 12 T cell receptor beta chains from the same sample are listed, as sequenced in a study of T cell repertoires in cytomegalovirus infection. TCRdb re-called the reads through MiXCR, storing one row per CDR3 protein. The data contain about 360,000 distinct CDR3 sequences, about 35% of them singletons. Their antigens are not known. The sample here was cultured PBMCs, taken from culture after CMV antigen stimulation. The receptors come from a human donor in good health (CMV status not recorded). Some clones in this sample may be carry-over from other donors' samples.

The table lists this clonotype with a few counts. The rearrangement uses TRBV11-3 and TRBJ2-5, with TRBD2 as a possible D gene (5 bases). CDR1 is SGHNT and CDR2 is YENEEA in the germline V gene. The CDR3 totals 14 residues. Between the trimmed V and J ends, which lost 6 bases and 7 bases, there was a span of 18 bases. CDR3 residues: CASSPIRTAGTQYF. The CDR3 bases are TGTGCCAGCAGTCCTATCAGGACCGCGGGGACCCAGTACTTC.

The rearrangement links TRBV4-3 to TRBJ2-7; 11 bases fit TRBD2. Losses at the gene ends were 2 bases for V and 3 bases for J; bases not matched to a gene: 6. The CDR3 has 16 amino acids. CDR1 LGHNA and CDR2 YSLEER come from the germline V gene. This chain's CDR3 is CASSQSRTSGYYEQYF. In nucleotides, the CDR3 is TGCGCCAGCAGCCAATCGCGGACTAGCGGGTACTACGAGCAGTACTTC.

This clonotype appeared a few times. The rearrangement links TRBV5-6 to TRBJ2-1; the D is unclear. CDR1 is SGHDT and CDR2 is YYEEEE in the germline V gene. The CDR3 is made up of 16 amino acids. V shed 0 bases and J shed 4 bases, with 14 bases lying between them. The CDR3 region has the DNA TGTGCCAGCAGCTTGGAGACCTGGAGCCTTTACAATGAGCAGTTCTTC. This encodes CASSLETWSLYNEQFF.

The chain couples TRBV6-2 or TRBV6-3 to TRBJ2-2; tentatively, D is TRBD2 (5 bases). V lost 5 bases to trimming and J lost 2 bases, with 12 bases between them. The germline V gene encodes CDR1 MNHEY and CDR2 SVGEGT. The CDR3 is 15 residues long. The CDR3 nucleotides read TGTGCCAGCAGTGGAGCGGAACTAAACACCGGGGAGCTGTTTTTT. Its translation: CASSGAELNTGELFF.

This clonotype was counted between two and nine times. The chain uses TRBV7-9 and TRBJ2-1; 7 nucleotides agree with TRBD1. The trim removed 8 bases at V and 4 bases at J, leaving 8 bases unmatched. CDR3 size: 14 residues. Germline V CDR1 and CDR2: SEHNR, FQNEAQ (reference sequence). The CDR3 region is CASPGTENYNEQFF. DNA for the CDR3: TGTGCCAGCCCCGGGACAGAGAATTACAATGAGCAGTTCTTC.

This clonotype appeared a few times. This chain connects TRBV6-5 to TRBJ1-6; perhaps TRBD1 as D (6 bases). The CDR3 length is 16 residues. V lost 2 bases and J 10 bases, leaving 18 bases between the germline ends. Germline lookup yields CDR1 MNHEY and CDR2 SVGAGI. The CDR3 bases are TGTGCCAGCAGTTACGCGCGGACAGCCGGGCTGTCACCCCTCCACTTT. It specifies CASSYARTAGLSPLHF.

This chain joins TRBV19 and TRBJ2-1; TRBD2 agrees at 11 bases. The CDR3 length is 16 residues. With V trimmed by 1 base and J by 8 bases, 7 bases remained unmatched. Germline CDR1 is LNHDA and CDR2 is SQIVND (reference sequence). The CDR3 spells CASSIGWTSGWYEQFF. CDR3 bases: TGTGCCAGTAGTATAGGCTGGACTAGCGGGTGGTATGAGCAGTTCTTC.

This clonotype has more than one count but fewer than ten. The chain combines TRBV11-2 with TRBJ1-1; tentative D call: TRBD1 (5 bases). The CDR3 runs to 15 residues. Deletions cut 4 bases from V and 0 bases from J, with 12 bases between. Germline CDR1 and CDR2: SGHAT and FQNNGV. DNA for the CDR3: TGTGCCAGCAGCTCCCTTCCAGGGCTGAACACTGAAGCTTTCTTT. Encoded protein: CASSSLPGLNTEAFF.

The chain couples TRBV11-2 to TRBJ2-3; TRBD2 agrees at 10 bases. Germline-derived CDR1 and CDR2 are SGHAT and FQNNGV. Germline trimming cut 8 bases from V and 5 bases from J; bases unmatched to any gene: 10. CDR3 length: 15 residues. CDR3 DNA sequence: TGTGCCAGCCAGGCAGCGGGAGGGCCCCTAGATACGCAGTATTTT. It encodes CASQAAGGPLDTQYF.

This chain links TRBV28 with TRBJ2-3; maybe TRBD2 (6 bases). From germline, CDR1 is MDHEN and CDR2 SYDVKM. Trimming removed 8 bases at V and 0 bases at J, with 9 bases between. CDR3 length: 13 amino acids. The CDR3 loop reads CASAGSSTDTQYF. The CDR3 DNA is TGTGCCAGCGCGGGGTCTAGCACAGATACGCAGTATTTT.

V and J are TRBV18 and TRBJ2-1; TRBD1 agrees at 7 bases. Germline trimming cut 2 bases from V and 0 bases from J; bases unmatched to any gene: 4. The CDR3 sequence is 16 residues long. Germline values: CDR1 KGHSH, CDR2 LQKENI. Here the CDR3 DNA reads TGTGCCAGCTCACCATCGAGGGACAGCTCCTACAATGAGCAGTTCTTC. Translating gives CASSPSRDSSYNEQFF.

V is TRBV27 and J is TRBJ2-3; no clear D gene. Germline CDR1 reads MNHEY; CDR2 reads SMNVEV (reference sequence). With 3 bases removed from V and 3 bases from J, the gap between germline ends came to 10 bases. The CDR3 covers 14 residues. The CDR3 reads CASSLKALTDTQYF. CDR3 in DNA: TGTGCCAGCAGTTTGAAAGCATTGACAGATACGCAGTATTTT.